The sequence of this TCR beta chain was determined in a study of blood T cell repertoires in COVID-19. Study summary: COVID-19 samples, acute and convalescent, were from the United States, Italy and Spain. The cDNA or gDNA used as material had been derived from T cells, B-cell-depleted T cells, or PBMCs.

Methods used by the authors: Amplified reference gene primers provided the basis for estimating nucleated cell counts. TCRdb's copy holds only in-frame clones and misses some; the assay was immunoSEQ multiplex PCR. V and J calls and clone size are given by that table; D and trimming were obtained from the DNA. The sample comprises about 120,000 clones, less than 95% of which are singletons, and 1.8% rests with the top ten. V was clipped by 2 bases and J by 7 bases; unmatched bases: 11. Germline V gene lookup returns CDR1 KGHSH and CDR2 LQKENI. The CDR3 is 15 residues long. The chain couples TRBV18 to TRBJ2-7; 7 bases match TRBD1. Material: peripheral blood. The sequence derives from a human donor with active COVID-19. The donor label of this sample is uncertain. The CDR3 sequence: CASSPKRQGSGEQYF. The CDR3 nucleotides are TGTGCCAGCTCACCAAAAAGACAGGGTTCGGGGGAGCAGTACTTC.